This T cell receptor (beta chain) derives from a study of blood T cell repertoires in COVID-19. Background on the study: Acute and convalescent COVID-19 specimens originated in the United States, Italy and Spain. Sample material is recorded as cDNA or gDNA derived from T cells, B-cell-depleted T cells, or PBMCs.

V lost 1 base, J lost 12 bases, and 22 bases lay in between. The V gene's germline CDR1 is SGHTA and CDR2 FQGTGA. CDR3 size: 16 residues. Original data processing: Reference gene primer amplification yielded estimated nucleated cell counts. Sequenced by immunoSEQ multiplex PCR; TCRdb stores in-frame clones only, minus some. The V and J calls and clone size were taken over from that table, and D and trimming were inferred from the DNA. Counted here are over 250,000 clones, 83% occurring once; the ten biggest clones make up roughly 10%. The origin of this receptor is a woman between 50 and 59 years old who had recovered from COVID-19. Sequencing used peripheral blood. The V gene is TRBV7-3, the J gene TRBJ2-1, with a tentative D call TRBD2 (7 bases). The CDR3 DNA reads TGTGCCAGCAGCTTAATTGGCGGGAGCGTGCCCAGGGGGCAGTTCTTC. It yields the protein CASSLIGGSVPRGQFF. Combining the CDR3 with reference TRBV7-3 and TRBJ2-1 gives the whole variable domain GAGVSQTPSNKVTEKGKYVELRCDPISGHTALYWYRQSLGQGPEFLIYFQGTGAADDSGLPNDRFFAVRPEGSVSTLKIQRTERGDSAVYLCASSLIGGSVPRGQFFGPGTRLTVL.